Below, 23 T cell receptor beta chains from the same sample are listed, as sequenced in a study of control samples from healthy donors and cancer patients. Here immunoSEQ multiplex PCR was the method, and the copy in TCRdb shows in-frame clones only, minus some. This sample has 100,000 to 150,000 clones, with 80% to 95% found just once. The sequencing sample was made of blood. These receptors originate from a man aged 35 to 55 in good health.

This clone was seen a single time. This chain joins TRBV7-2 and TRBJ2-3; D ambiguous. The V gene lost 5 bases and the J gene lost 2 bases, with 8 bases spanning the gap. The CDR3 extends over 13 amino acids. Germline V gives CDR1 SGHTA, CDR2 FQGNSA. The CDR3: CASSVPYTDTQYF. In nucleotides, the CDR3 is TGTGCCAGCAGCGTCCCGTACACAGATACGCAGTATTTT.

The chain uses TRBV11-3 and TRBJ2-3; 11 bases are shared with TRBD2. This CDR3 spans 15 amino acids. Trimming cost V 5 bases and J 6 bases; bases outside gene matches: 7. CDR1 and CDR2 (germline): SGHNT, YENEEA. The CDR3 protein is CASSLSGGASDTQYF. Here the CDR3 DNA reads TGTGCCAGCAGCCTTAGCGGGGGGGCTTCGGATACGCAGTATTTT. Looking up the rest from reference TRBV11-3 and TRBJ2-3 gives the full variable domain: EAGVVQSPRYKIIEKKQPVAFWCNPISGHNTLYWYLQNLGQGPELLIRYENEEAVDDSQLPKDRFSAERLKGVDSTLKIQPAELGDSAVYLCASSLSGGASDTQYFGPGTRLTVL.

J is TRBJ1-1 and V is TRBV27, with no clear D. Trimming took 6 bases from V and 1 from J, leaving 9 bases between them. The CDR3 sequence is 13 residues long. The germline V gene has CDR1 MNHEY and CDR2 SMNVEV (reference sequence). CDR3 coding DNA: TGTGCCAGCAGCCCGCGGGGGAACACTGAAGCTTTCTTT. Translation gives CASSPRGNTEAFF.

The V call is TRBV7-3, the J call TRBJ2-2; D unclear. The V gene lost 1 base and the J gene lost 0 bases, with 9 bases spanning the gap. The CDR3 loop spans 16 amino acids. Per germline, CDR1 SGHTA and CDR2 FQGTGA. The CDR3 coding sequence is TGTGCCAGCAGCTTAAGGGCCAAACCGAACACCGGGGAGCTGTTTTTT. Amino acids: CASSLRAKPNTGELFF.

The chain employs TRBV27 and TRBJ2-7, with D unclear. This CDR3 has 13 amino acids. CDR1 is MNHEY, CDR2 SMNVEV, per germline (reference sequence). Trimming left V 2 bases short and J 6 bases short, with 11 bases between. CDR3 sequence: CASSLNGIPEQYF. The CDR3 DNA reads TGTGCCAGCAGTTTAAACGGCATCCCCGAGCAGTACTTC.

The rearrangement links TRBV10-3 to TRBJ2-1, with 10 positions matching TRBD2. Germline V gene lookup returns CDR1 ENHRY and CDR2 SYGVKD. V dropped 8 bases and J dropped 7; count of bases not matched to a gene: 5. The CDR3 totals 13 residues. CDR3 in DNA: TGTGCCATCTCGCCTAGCGGGGGTAATGAGCAGTTCTTC. Translated: CAISPSGGNEQFF.

The chain couples TRBV5-4 to TRBJ2-1; D is possibly TRBD2 (6 bases). The V gene's germline CDR1 is SGHNT and CDR2 YYREEE (reference sequence). V lost 2 bases and J lost 0, with 15 bases in between. This CDR3 comprises 17 residues. CDR3 amino acids: CASSFGGTSSSYNEQFF. The CDR3 DNA reads TGTGCCAGCAGCTTTGGCGGGACTTCTAGCTCCTACAATGAGCAGTTCTTC.

The V and J genes are TRBV2 and TRBJ2-2; no firm D call. V lost 8 bases to trimming and J lost 1 base, with 8 bases between them. Germline CDR1 and CDR2: SNHLY and FYNNEI. The CDR3 extends over 13 amino acids. CDR3: CASLGQNTGELFF. CDR3 sequence (DNA): TGTGCCAGCCTGGGCCAGAACACCGGGGAGCTGTTTTTT. Supplemented by reference TRBV2 and TRBJ2-2, the full variable domain reads EPEVTQTPSHQVTQMGQEVILRCVPISNHLYFYWYRQILGQKVEFLVSFYNNEISEKSEIFDDQFSVERPDGSNFTLKIRSTKLEDSAMYFCASLGQNTGELFFGEGSRLTVL.

The chain has TRBV5-6 and TRBJ2-6; D gene uncertain. Trimming cost V 4 bases and J 4 bases, with 6 bases left between them. CDR1 is SGHDT and CDR2 is YYEEEE in the germline V gene. The CDR3 has 13 residues. Written as DNA, the CDR3 is TGTGCCAGCAGCCGGCCGGGGGCCAACGTCCTGACTTTC. Translating it yields CASSRPGANVLTF.

The V call is TRBV2, the J call TRBJ1-6; tentative D call: TRBD1 (5 bases). V shed 1 base and J shed 10 bases, with 14 bases lying between them. Germline assignment: CDR1 SNHLY and CDR2 FYNNEI. The CDR3 runs 15 residues. Written as DNA, the CDR3 is TGTGCCAGCAGTGAAGAGTGGCCGGGGGACTCACCCCTCCACTTT. As protein: CASSEEWPGDSPLHF.

Many counts were recorded for this clone. CDR3 residues: CASFPGGGMVEAFF. DNA for the CDR3: TGTGCCAGTTTCCCTGGCGGGGGCATGGTTGAAGCTTTCTTT. This sequence joins TRBV19 and TRBJ1-1, with a tentative D call TRBD1 (6 bases). The V gene lost 8 bases and the J gene lost 7 bases, with 20 bases spanning the gap. The CDR3 runs to 14 residues. Per germline, CDR1 LNHDA and CDR2 SQIVND (reference sequence).

J is TRBJ1-1 and V is TRBV7-9; 8 bases line up with TRBD1. This CDR3 has 14 residues. V shed 5 bases and J 10 bases; nucleotides not matched to a gene: 12. Germline CDR1 reads SEHNR; CDR2 reads FQNEAQ (reference sequence). The CDR3, as DNA: TGTGCCAGCAGCCATACGGGGCAGGGGGCTGCAGCTTTCTTT. The encoded protein is CASSHTGQGAAAFF.

The sample holds one count of this clone. J is TRBJ2-2 and V is TRBV5-1, with 14 nucleotides matching TRBD2. CDR3 size: 15 residues. The V and J ends lost 4 bases and 5 bases, in that order; junction bases with no gene match: 1. Germline CDR1 SGHRS, CDR2 YFSETQ. CDR3 coding DNA: TGCGCCAGCAGCGGGACTAGCGGGGGAACCGGGGAGCTGTTTTTT. As protein: CASSGTSGGTGELFF.

The chain couples TRBV4-2 to TRBJ1-6, with TRBD1 as a possible D gene (6 bases). V dropped 1 base and J dropped 0 bases, with 7 bases sitting between them. Germline CDR1 is LGHNA and CDR2 is YNFKEQ. The CDR3 contains 16 residues. The CDR3 DNA reads as TGTGCCAGCAGCCAAGCGGACAGCTCCTATAATTCACCCCTCCACTTT. This sequence encodes CASSQADSSYNSPLHF.

The chain has TRBV30 and TRBJ1-1; D remains ambiguous. Germline assignment: CDR1 GTSNPN and CDR2 SVGIG (reference sequence). Trimming stripped 1 base from V and 2 bases from J, with 11 bases between. This CDR3 comprises 14 residues. In DNA form, the CDR3 reads TGTGCCTGGAGTGCATTGAACCTCAACACTGAAGCTTTCTTT. It is translated as CAWSALNLNTEAFF.

This sequence joins TRBV6-6 and TRBJ2-2; D perhaps matches TRBD2 (5 bases). CDR1 is MNHNY, CDR2 SVGAGI, per germline (reference sequence). The germline V and J ends were trimmed by 5 bases and 0 bases, with 25 bases remaining between them. This CDR3 has 20 amino acids. CDR3 coding DNA: TGTGCCAGCAGTCCCAGATCTCGAACACGACTAAGGACGAACACCGGGGAGCTGTTTTTT. Translation: CASSPRSRTRLRTNTGELFF.

This clone came up once. The chain recombines TRBV5-1 with TRBJ1-4, with 7 bases fitting TRBD1. The germline CDR1 and CDR2 sequences are SGHRS and YFSETQ. The CDR3 spans 15 residues. The trim removed 2 bases at V and 4 bases at J, leaving 5 bases unmatched. DNA for the CDR3: TGCGCCAGCAGCTTAGGGACAGTTAATAATGAAAAACTGTTTTTT. Protein product: CASSLGTVNNEKLFF.

The chain employs TRBV7-2 and TRBJ2-1; D tentatively reads TRBD1 or TRBD2 (5 bases each). Looked up from germline, CDR1 is SGHTA and CDR2 is FQGNSA. Trimming removed 1 base at V and 2 bases at J, with 9 bases between. This CDR3 is built from 15 residues. CDR3 nucleotides: TGTGCCAGCAGCTTAGTTGGGGGTACCTACAATGAGCAGTTCTTC. This encodes CASSLVGGTYNEQFF. The entire variable domain, with the rest obtained from reference TRBV7-2 and TRBJ2-1, is as follows: GAGVSQSPSNKVTEKGKDVELRCDPISGHTALYWYRQSLGQGLEFLIYFQGNSAPDKSGLPSDRFSAERTGGSVSTLTIQRTQQEDSAVYLCASSLVGGTYNEQFFGPGTRLTVL.

The chain is built from TRBV7-9 and TRBJ1-1; D is ambiguous. This CDR3 is 15 amino acids long. Trimming shortened V by 0 bases and J by 4 bases, and 12 bases separated the two germline ends. In germline, CDR1 is SEHNR, CDR2 FQNEAQ (reference sequence). CDR3 nucleotide sequence: TGTGCCAGCAGCTTAGCGAACGAGGGTAGCACTGAAGCTTTCTTT. Protein: CASSLANEGSTEAFF. Based on the CDR3 plus reference TRBV7-9 and TRBJ1-1, the full variable domain is DTGVSQNPRHKITKRGQNVTFRCDPISEHNRLYWYRQTLGQGPEFLTYFQNEAQLEKSRLLSDRFSAERPKGSFSTLEIQRTEQGDSAMYLCASSLANEGSTEAFFGQGTRLTVV.

The V and J genes are TRBV6-5 and TRBJ1-5; no clear D gene. V lost 5 bases and J lost 0, with 11 bases in between. This CDR3 region has 15 residues. Germline CDR1 reads MNHEY; CDR2 reads SVGAGI. The CDR3 bases are TGTGCCAGCAGTCCAGCTATACATAGCAATCAGCCCCAGCATTTT. It yields the protein CASSPAIHSNQPQHF.

The chain couples TRBV7-2 to TRBJ2-2; possibly TRBD1 for D (6 bases). The germline V gene encodes CDR1 SGHTA and CDR2 FQGNSA. The CDR3 is 14 residues long. The V gene lost 5 bases and the J gene lost 3 bases, with 10 bases spanning the gap. DNA for the CDR3: TGTGCCAGCAGCACTGGACAGCACACCGGGGAGCTGTTTTTT. Its translation: CASSTGQHTGELFF. Supplemented by reference TRBV7-2 and TRBJ2-2, the full variable domain reads GAGVSQSPSNKVTEKGKDVELRCDPISGHTALYWYRQSLGQGLEFLIYFQGNSAPDKSGLPSDRFSAERTGGSVSTLTIQRTQQEDSAVYLCASSTGQHTGELFFGEGSRLTVL.

The V and J genes are TRBV20-1 and TRBJ2-1, with D unclear. Germline CDR1 reads DFQATT; CDR2 reads SNEGSKA (reference sequence). The CDR3 sequence is 11 residues long. V shed 5 bases and J shed 9 bases, with 11 bases lying between them. The CDR3 DNA reads TGCAGTGCTCCTTCATGGGGTGAGCAGTTCTTC. This gives the protein CSAPSWGEQFF.

This sequence joins TRBV20-1 and TRBJ1-1, with D tentatively TRBD1 (5 bases). The V gene's germline CDR1 is DFQATT and CDR2 SNEGSKA (reference sequence). This CDR3 spans 10 amino acids. V gave up 7 bases and J gave up 11 bases, with 14 bases separating them. CDR3 loop: CSGTSGDAFF. Here the CDR3 DNA reads TGCAGTGGGACTTCGGGGGACGCTTTCTTT.